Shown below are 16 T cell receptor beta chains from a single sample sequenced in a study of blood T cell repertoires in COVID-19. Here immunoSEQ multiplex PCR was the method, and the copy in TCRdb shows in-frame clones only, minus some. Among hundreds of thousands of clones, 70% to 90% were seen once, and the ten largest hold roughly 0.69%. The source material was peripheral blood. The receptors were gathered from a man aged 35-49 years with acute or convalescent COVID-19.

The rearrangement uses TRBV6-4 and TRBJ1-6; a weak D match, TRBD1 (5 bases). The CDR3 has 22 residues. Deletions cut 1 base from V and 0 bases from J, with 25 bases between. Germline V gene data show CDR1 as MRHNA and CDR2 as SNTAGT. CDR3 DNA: TGTGCCAGCAGTGACTTACTGACTCGTGGGCAGGACATGAGCTCCTATAATTCACCCCTCCACTTT. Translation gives CASSDLLTRGQDMSSYNSPLHF.

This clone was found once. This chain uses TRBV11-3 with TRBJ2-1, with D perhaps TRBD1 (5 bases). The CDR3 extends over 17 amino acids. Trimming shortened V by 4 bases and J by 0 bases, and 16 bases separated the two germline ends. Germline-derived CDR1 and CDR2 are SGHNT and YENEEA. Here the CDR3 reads CASSSRQTPDSYNEQFF. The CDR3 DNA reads TGTGCCAGCAGCTCCCGACAGACCCCCGACTCCTACAATGAGCAGTTCTTC.

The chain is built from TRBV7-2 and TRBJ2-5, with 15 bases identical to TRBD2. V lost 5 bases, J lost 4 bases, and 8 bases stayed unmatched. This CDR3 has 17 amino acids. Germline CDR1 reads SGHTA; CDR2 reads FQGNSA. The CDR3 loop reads CASSPGGLAGGGETQYF. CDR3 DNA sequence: TGTGCCAGCAGCCCGGGGGGACTAGCGGGAGGAGGAGAGACCCAGTACTTC. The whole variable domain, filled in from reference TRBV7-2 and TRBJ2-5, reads GAGVSQSPSNKVTEKGKDVELRCDPISGHTALYWYRQSLGQGLEFLIYFQGNSAPDKSGLPSDRFSAERTGGSVSTLTIQRTQQEDSAVYLCASSPGGLAGGGETQYFGPGTRLLVL.

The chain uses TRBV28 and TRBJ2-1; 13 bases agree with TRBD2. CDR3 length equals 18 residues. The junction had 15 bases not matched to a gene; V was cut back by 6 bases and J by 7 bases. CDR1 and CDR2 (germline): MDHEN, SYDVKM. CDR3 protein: CASRLRVLAGGPRNEQFF. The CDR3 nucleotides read TGTGCCAGCAGACTCAGGGTACTAGCGGGAGGGCCGAGAAATGAGCAGTTCTTC. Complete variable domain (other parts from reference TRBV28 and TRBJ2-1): DVKVTQSSRYLVKRTGEKVFLECVQDMDHENMFWYRQDPGLGLRLIYFSYDVKMKEKGDIPEGYSVSREKKERFSLILESASTNQTSMYLCASRLRVLAGGPRNEQFFGPGTRLTVL.

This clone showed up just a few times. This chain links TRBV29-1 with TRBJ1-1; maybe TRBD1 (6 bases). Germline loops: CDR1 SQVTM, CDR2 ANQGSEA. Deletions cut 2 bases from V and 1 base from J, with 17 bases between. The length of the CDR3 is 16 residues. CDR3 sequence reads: CSVEFGGLMGNTEAFF. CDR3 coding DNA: TGCAGCGTTGAATTTGGGGGCTTAATGGGGAACACTGAAGCTTTCTTT.

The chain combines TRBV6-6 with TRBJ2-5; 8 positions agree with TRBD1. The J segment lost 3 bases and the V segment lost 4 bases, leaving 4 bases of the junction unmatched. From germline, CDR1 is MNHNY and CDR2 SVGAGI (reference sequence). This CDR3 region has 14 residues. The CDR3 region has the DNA TGTGCCAGCAGTTGGGGACAGGTCGAAGAGACCCAGTACTTC. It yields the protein CASSWGQVEETQYF.

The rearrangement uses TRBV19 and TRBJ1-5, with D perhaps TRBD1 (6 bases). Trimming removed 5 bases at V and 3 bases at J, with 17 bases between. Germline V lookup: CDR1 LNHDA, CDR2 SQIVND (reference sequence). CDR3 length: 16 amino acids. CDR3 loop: CASSEPGQSYNQPQHF. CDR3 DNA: TGTGCCAGTAGTGAACCGGGACAATCGTACAATCAGCCCCAGCATTTT.

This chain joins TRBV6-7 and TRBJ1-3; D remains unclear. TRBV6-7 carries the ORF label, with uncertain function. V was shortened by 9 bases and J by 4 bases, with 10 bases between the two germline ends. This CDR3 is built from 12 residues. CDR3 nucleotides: TGTGCCAGACACCCCTTGGGAAACACCATATATTTT. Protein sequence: CARHPLGNTIYF.

CDR3 sequence reads: CASSGLGYGYTF. DNA for the CDR3: TGTGCCAGCAGCGGGTTGGGCTATGGCTACACCTTC. The genes are TRBV6-5 and TRBJ1-2; D not certain. The CDR3 length is 12 residues. The germline V gene has CDR1 MNHEY and CDR2 SVGAGI. Trimming left V 6 bases short and J 4 bases short, with 9 bases between.

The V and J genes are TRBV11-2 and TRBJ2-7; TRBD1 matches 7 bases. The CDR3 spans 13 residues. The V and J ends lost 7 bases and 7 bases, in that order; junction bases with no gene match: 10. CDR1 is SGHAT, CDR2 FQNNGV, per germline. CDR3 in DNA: TGTGCCAGCAACCCTACAGGGGTAGGGGAGCAGTACTTC. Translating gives CASNPTGVGEQYF.

CDR3 nucleotide sequence: TGTGCCAGCAGCTTAGTACATTCGTACCAAGAGACCCAGTACTTC. Translated: CASSLVHSYQETQYF. V usage is TRBV7-9 and J usage is TRBJ2-5; no reliable D call. CDR3 length equals 15 residues. Deletions cut 1 base from V and 0 bases from J, with 9 bases between. In germline, CDR1 is SEHNR, CDR2 FQNEAQ (reference sequence).

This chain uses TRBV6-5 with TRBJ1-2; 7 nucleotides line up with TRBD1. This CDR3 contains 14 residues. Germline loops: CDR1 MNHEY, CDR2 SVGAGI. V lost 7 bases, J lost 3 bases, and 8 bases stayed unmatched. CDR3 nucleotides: TGTGCCAGCATGAAGGGCAGGGGGGACTATGGCTACACCTTC. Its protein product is CASMKGRGDYGYTF.

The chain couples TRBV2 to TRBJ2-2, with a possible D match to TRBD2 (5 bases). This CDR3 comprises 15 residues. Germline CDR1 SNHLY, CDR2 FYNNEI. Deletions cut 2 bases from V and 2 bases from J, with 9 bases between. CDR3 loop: CASSENTGNTGELFF. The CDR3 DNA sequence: TGTGCCAGCAGTGAAAATACGGGAAACACCGGGGAGCTGTTTTTT.

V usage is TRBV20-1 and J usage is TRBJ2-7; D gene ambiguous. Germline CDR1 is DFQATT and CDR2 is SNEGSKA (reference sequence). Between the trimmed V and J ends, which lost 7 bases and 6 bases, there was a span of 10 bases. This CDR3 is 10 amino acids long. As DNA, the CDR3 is TGCAGTGTGAGGCGCACCGAGCAGTACTTC. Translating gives CSVRRTEQYF.

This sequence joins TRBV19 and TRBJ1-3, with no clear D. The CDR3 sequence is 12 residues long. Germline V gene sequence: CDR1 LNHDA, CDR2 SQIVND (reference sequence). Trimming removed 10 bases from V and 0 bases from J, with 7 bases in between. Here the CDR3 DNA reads TGTGCCATTGGGAGCTCTGGAAACACCATATATTTT. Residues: CAIGSSGNTIYF. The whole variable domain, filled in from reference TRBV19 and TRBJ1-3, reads DGGITQSPKYLFRKEGQNVTLSCEQNLNHDAMYWYRQDPGQGLRLIYYSQIVNDFQKGDIAEGYSVSREKKESFPLTVTSAQKNPTAFYLCAIGSSGNTIYFGEGSWLTVV.

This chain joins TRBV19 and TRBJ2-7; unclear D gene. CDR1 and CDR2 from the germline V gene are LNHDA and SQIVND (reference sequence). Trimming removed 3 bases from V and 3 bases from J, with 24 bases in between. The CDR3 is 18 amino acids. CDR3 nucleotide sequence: TGTGCCAGTAGTATTGCCCTACACTACTCCTCCTTCTACTACGAGCAGTACTTC. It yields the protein CASSIALHYSSFYYEQYF.